One TCR beta chain is described in this entry. Its antigen is unknown. The CDR3 spans 15 residues. Germline V lookup: CDR1 SGHRS, CDR2 YFSETQ. Trimming at V came to 4 bases and at J to 1 base, leaving 4 bases not matched to a gene. The sample is drawn from a study of shared clonotypes between healthy human individuals. Study-level findings and limits: Sampling was confined to blood; repertoires within tissues likely differ.

Healthy HIV-negative adults with no recent acute infections or vaccinations were recruited as donors. Using immunoSEQ multiplex PCR, the repertoire was profiled, and TCRdb retains in-frame clones only, with some absent. Here the sample spans fewer than 3 million clones, less than 95% being singletons. The chain combines TRBV5-1 with TRBJ2-3, with 9 bases aligning to TRBD2. Sequencing used naive CD4+ T cells from PBMCs. Specified subset: CD45RA+ positively selected. The source is a young man in good health. Some clones in this sample may be carry-over from other donors' samples. This CDR3 reads CASSRRTSGTDTQYF. The CDR3 coding sequence is TGCGCCAGCAGCCGAAGGACTAGCGGCACAGATACGCAGTATTTT.